The 8 T cell receptor beta chains presented below share a single source sample, sequenced in a study of blood T cell repertoires in COVID-19. The data were produced by immunoSEQ multiplex PCR, yet TCRdb's version contains in-frame clones alone and is incomplete. Of tens of thousands of clones in the sample, approximately 90% were seen once. The sequenced material came from peripheral blood. These receptors were taken from an elderly woman with acute or convalescent COVID-19.

This chain joins TRBV5-8 and TRBJ1-4; D may be TRBD1 (5 bases). V gave up 0 bases and J gave up 11 bases, with 8 bases separating them. There are 12 residues in the CDR3. Germline loops: CDR1 SGHTS, CDR2 YDEGEE. DNA of the CDR3: TGTGCCAGCAGCTTGGTGGGGGGGAAACTGTTTTTT. Translation: CASSLVGGKLFF.

This chain links TRBV27 with TRBJ1-2; maybe TRBD1 (5 bases). From germline, CDR1 is MNHEY and CDR2 SMNVEV (reference sequence). V shed 3 bases and J shed 0 bases, with 8 bases lying between them. CDR3 length: 14 residues. DNA of the CDR3: TGTGCCAGCAGTTTGGCAGGGACTAACTATGGCTACACCTTC. This codes for CASSLAGTNYGYTF.

J is TRBJ1-5 and V is TRBV7-2; a possible D gene is TRBD1 (6 bases). In germline, CDR1 is SGHTA, CDR2 FQGNSA. Trimming removed 4 bases at V and 3 bases at J, with 10 bases between. The CDR3 contains 14 residues. The CDR3, as DNA: TGTGCCAGCAGCTATGACAGGCTCAATCAGCCCCAGCATTTT. The encoded protein is CASSYDRLNQPQHF.

Here the CDR3 reads CASSYSTGSEAFF. As DNA, the CDR3 is TGTGCCAGCAGTTACTCGACGGGATCTGAAGCTTTCTTT. This chain connects TRBV6-6 to TRBJ1-1, with D unclear. Trimming took off 0 bases at V and 6 bases at J, with 8 bases between the two ends. The CDR3 totals 13 residues. The germline CDR1 and CDR2 sequences are MNHNY and SVGAGI (reference sequence).

The rearrangement links TRBV6-2 or TRBV6-3 to TRBJ1-2, with 9 bases that match TRBD1. The trim removed 5 bases at V and 4 bases at J, leaving 11 bases unmatched. Germline assignment: CDR1 MNHEY and CDR2 SVGEGT. CDR3 length: 16 residues. CDR3 sequence (DNA): TGTGCCAGCAGTCCGACGAACAGGGGGCTGGCCTATGGCTACACCTTC. As protein: CASSPTNRGLAYGYTF.

The V call is TRBV10-2, the J call TRBJ2-3, with 10 bases that match TRBD1. J lost 3 bases, V lost 2 bases, and 14 bases had no gene match. CDR3 size: 19 residues. Germline V CDR1 and CDR2: WSHSY, SAAADI. The CDR3 reads CASSEGTGVSGGSTDTQYF. CDR3 bases: TGCGCCAGCAGTGAGGGGACAGGGGTATCTGGGGGGAGTACAGATACGCAGTATTTT.

The chain joins TRBV19 to TRBJ2-7; D may be TRBD1 (6 bases). This CDR3 spans 14 amino acids. Germline V CDR1 and CDR2: LNHDA, SQIVND (reference sequence). V shed 3 bases and J shed 2 bases, with 11 bases lying between them. The CDR3 loop reads CASSIWGHAYEQYF. The CDR3 region has the DNA TGTGCCAGTAGTATCTGGGGACACGCCTACGAGCAGTACTTC.

The chain is built from TRBV3-1 (or the pseudogene TRBV3-2) and TRBJ1-1; TRBD1 matches 7 bases. After removal of 4 bases from V and 9 bases from J, the junction contained 11 bases not matched to a gene. Germline CDR1 is LGHDT and CDR2 is YNNKEL (reference sequence). This CDR3 spans 14 amino acids. The CDR3 DNA sequence: TGTGCCAGCAGCCCGTATCTTTCAGGGGGTCAAGCTTTCTTT. Translation: CASSPYLSGGQAFF.